Below, 21 T cell receptor beta chains from the same sample are listed, as sequenced in a study of T cells in Graves' hyperthyroidism and ophthalmopathy (dated by TCRdb to the late 2010s). Libraries came from multiplex PCR. Sequencing took place on an Illumina HiSeq 2000. Amplification of TCR beta CDR3 regions was carried out from RNA transcripts. For the first round of RT-PCR on the TCR CDR3, the HTBI primer set was used together with the Qiagen OneStep RT-PCR kit. The public reads were reprocessed in TCRdb via fastp at Q25 and MiXCR, keeping in-frame beta chains. Here each entry gathers all rows of one CDR3 protein and keeps the most common genes and DNA. The sample profile shows 200,000 or so distinct CDR3 sequences; less than 20% of them were found once. Over 45% of the sample is in the top ten clones. Sample: blood. These TCRs come from a woman aged 45-59 years with Graves' hyperthyroidism.

This chain uses TRBV28 with TRBJ1-2, with a possible D match to TRBD1 (6 bases). The CDR3 extends over 14 amino acids. CDR1 and CDR2 (germline): MDHEN, SYDVKM. The ends were cut back, 7 bases at V and 0 bases at J, with 12 bases in the middle. The CDR3, as DNA: TGTGCCAGCATAGGGACACTTACTAACTATGGCTACACCTTC. Its protein is CASIGTLTNYGYTF.

This clonotype was observed at least ten times. V usage is TRBV24-1 and J usage is TRBJ2-3; 11 positions match TRBD1. The CDR3 is 16 residues long. The germline V gene encodes CDR1 KGHDR and CDR2 SFDVKD. J lost 4 bases, V lost 4 bases, and 6 bases had no gene match. The CDR3 is CATSDPGTGGADTQYF. The CDR3 region has the DNA TGTGCCACCAGTGACCCTGGGACAGGGGGAGCAGATACGCAGTATTTT.

The gene calls are TRBV19 and TRBJ2-5; 7 nucleotides align to TRBD2. The CDR3 is made up of 14 amino acids. J was trimmed by 5 bases and V by 7 bases; bases with no gene match: 10. Germline assignment: CDR1 LNHDA and CDR2 SQIVND (reference sequence). This chain's CDR3 is CASNQLLGGETQYF. The CDR3 bases are TGTGCCAGTAACCAACTCCTGGGGGGGGAGACCCAGTACTTC.

This clonotype was seen many times. J is TRBJ2-1 and V is TRBV29-1, with D tentatively TRBD2 (6 bases). The CDR3 consists of 14 residues. Trimming shortened V by 1 base and J by 4 bases, and 11 bases separated the two germline ends. Germline-derived CDR1 and CDR2 are SQVTM and ANQGSEA. The CDR3 sequence: CSVEGYGTYNEQFF. The CDR3 coding sequence is TGCAGCGTTGAAGGATACGGGACTTACAATGAGCAGTTCTTC.

The sample holds a few counts of this clonotype. A much bigger clone sits one base away, suggesting this may be a read error. This rearrangement joins TRBV7-2 to TRBJ2-3; 7 positions match TRBD2. In germline, CDR1 is SGHTA, CDR2 FQGNSA. The CDR3 contains 16 residues. The CDR3 DNA reads as TGTGCCGGCAGCTTAGCGCCGAGCGGGGGCACAGATACGCAGTATTTT. Translated: CAGSLAPSGGTDTQYF.

A few counts support this clonotype. The chain has TRBV3-1 and TRBJ2-4; D possibly corresponds to TRBD2 (5 bases). This CDR3 is built from 13 residues. Trimming cost V 4 bases and J 3 bases, with 7 bases left between them. Germline CDR1 LGHDT, CDR2 YNNKEL (reference sequence). This CDR3 reads CASSREGKNIQYF. CDR3 coding DNA: TGTGCCAGCAGCCGAGAGGGCAAAAACATTCAGTACTTC.

At least ten counts were recorded for this clonotype. V usage is TRBV2 and J usage is TRBJ1-5, with D unclear. Trimming shortened V by 4 bases and J by 0 bases, and 10 bases separated the two germline ends. CDR1 SNHLY and CDR2 FYNNEI come from the germline V gene. CDR3 length equals 15 residues. CDR3 nucleotide sequence: TGTGCCAGCAGTGCGGAGGGTTTTAGCAATCAGCCCCAGCATTTT. It codes for CASSAEGFSNQPQHF.

The chain uses TRBV3-1 and TRBJ2-7; TRBD2 aligns across 9 bases. CDR3 length: 15 residues. CDR1 and CDR2 from the germline V gene are LGHDT and YNNKEL (reference sequence). V was clipped by 3 bases and J by 9 bases; unmatched bases: 12. The CDR3 DNA sequence: TGTGCCAGCAGCCACCATAGCGGGAGTGCGGTAGGGCAGTACTTC. Translated: CASSHHSGSAVGQYF.

This chain connects TRBV6-1 to TRBJ1-1; 9 bases are a match to TRBD1. Germline CDR1 MNHNS, CDR2 SASEGT. This CDR3 contains 14 residues. After removal of 6 bases from V and 5 bases from J, the junction contained 7 bases not matched to a gene. The CDR3 bases are TGTGCCAGCAGGCACGGGACAGGGTCGACTGAAGCTTTCTTT. It yields the protein CASRHGTGSTEAFF.

This clonotype was counted a few times. V and J are TRBV6-1 and TRBJ2-1; 14 bases are shared with TRBD2. V shed 6 bases and J 2 bases; nucleotides not matched to a gene: 6. The germline V gene has CDR1 MNHNS and CDR2 SASEGT. This CDR3 spans 17 amino acids. The CDR3 sequence is CASSWTSGRSPYNEQFF. CDR3 nucleotide sequence: TGTGCCAGCAGCTGGACTAGCGGGAGGAGTCCCTACAATGAGCAGTTCTTC.

The chain combines TRBV20-1 with TRBJ1-5; 9 positions match TRBD1. The trim removed 7 bases at V and 6 bases at J, leaving 7 bases unmatched. This CDR3 has 13 residues. CDR1 and CDR2 from the germline V gene are DFQATT and SNEGSKA (reference sequence). CDR3 coding DNA: TGCAGTGATCCCAACAGGGGGCGTCAGCCCCAGCATTTT. Translating it yields CSDPNRGRQPQHF.

The genes are TRBV20-1 and TRBJ2-1; D gene unclear. This CDR3 spans 16 amino acids. V was shortened by 0 bases and J by 0 bases, with 12 bases between the two germline ends. The germline V gene has CDR1 DFQATT and CDR2 SNEGSKA (reference sequence). This CDR3 is CSARDRHGSSYNEQFF. CDR3 nucleotide sequence: TGCAGTGCTAGAGATCGGCACGGCAGCTCCTACAATGAGCAGTTCTTC.

This clonotype was seen at least ten times. The J gene is TRBJ1-2, the V gene TRBV3-1; D uncertain. This CDR3 spans 12 amino acids. The germline V gene encodes CDR1 LGHDT and CDR2 YNNKEL (reference sequence). The V gene lost 3 bases and the J gene lost 4 bases, with 6 bases spanning the gap. CDR3 amino acids: CASSQQSYGYTF. The DNA of the CDR3 is TGTGCCAGCAGCCAGCAGAGCTATGGCTACACCTTC.

This clonotype has at least ten counts. V gene TRBV28 combines with J gene TRBJ2-5; the match to TRBD1 covers 9 bases. This CDR3 is 15 amino acids long. Per the germline V gene, CDR1 is MDHEN and CDR2 is SYDVKM. Trimming took 5 bases from V and 4 from J; bases not matched to a gene: 8. CDR3 sequence reads: CASSLRQGVTETQYF. CDR3 bases: TGTGCCAGCAGTCTAAGACAGGGGGTTACAGAGACCCAGTACTTC.

CDR3 in DNA: TGCAGTGCTAGAGGTTGGGGCGGGAGTGGGGACGGGCAAGAGACCCAGTACTTC. Translating gives CSARGWGGSGDGQETQYF. This rearrangement joins TRBV20-1 to TRBJ2-5; 7 bases line up with TRBD2. With V trimmed by 1 base and J by 2 bases, 16 bases remained unmatched. The CDR3 is 18 amino acids. Looked up from germline, CDR1 is DFQATT and CDR2 is SNEGSKA (reference sequence).

This clonotype was observed a few times. This rearrangement joins TRBV20-1 to TRBJ2-5, with D tentatively TRBD2 (5 bases). The CDR3 runs 14 residues. V lost 6 bases and J 5 bases, leaving 19 bases between the germline ends. Germline assignment: CDR1 DFQATT and CDR2 SNEGSKA (reference sequence). CDR3 in DNA: TGCAGTGCCCGCGGGCCCCTTGGTGGGGAGACCCAGTACTTC. Amino acid sequence: CSARGPLGGETQYF.

V gene TRBV7-3 combines with J gene TRBJ2-5, with 9 nucleotides matching TRBD1. V trimming: 5 bases; J trimming: 3 bases; junction bases outside the gene matches: 10. CDR1 SGHTA and CDR2 FQGTGA come from the germline V gene. This CDR3 comprises 16 residues. The CDR3 spells CASSTGTGRGEETQYF. DNA for the CDR3: TGTGCCAGCAGCACCGGGACAGGGCGCGGGGAAGAGACCCAGTACTTC.

The chain combines TRBV29-1 with TRBJ2-1; 10 nucleotides line up with TRBD2. J lost 1 base, V lost 2 bases, and 14 bases had no gene match. This CDR3 has 19 residues. Germline V gives CDR1 SQVTM, CDR2 ANQGSEA. CDR3 sequence: CSVEWGWLAGEASYNEQFF. CDR3 sequence (DNA): TGCAGCGTTGAATGGGGATGGCTAGCGGGAGAGGCTTCCTACAATGAGCAGTTCTTC.

Written as DNA, the CDR3 is TGCAGCGTTGAAGATTTGGGACTAGCGGAACCATACAATGAGCAGTTCTTC. Its translation is CSVEDLGLAEPYNEQFF. The gene calls are TRBV29-1 and TRBJ2-1, with TRBD2 matching over 11 bases. The CDR3 runs to 17 residues. The V segment lost 0 bases and the J segment 4 bases; nucleotides outside the gene matches: 8. CDR1 is SQVTM, CDR2 ANQGSEA, per germline.

This clonotype was seen a handful of times. V is TRBV29-1 and J is TRBJ1-4; tentatively, D is TRBD1 (5 bases). The CDR3 covers 14 residues. The V end was cut by 1 base, the J end by 3 bases, with 9 bases between. The germline CDR1 and CDR2 sequences are SQVTM and ANQGSEA. This CDR3 reads CSVEARGANEKLFF. In nucleotides, the CDR3 is TGCAGCGTTGAAGCCCGGGGGGCTAATGAAAAACTGTTTTTT.

Only a few counts were recorded for this clonotype. The chain joins TRBV13 to TRBJ2-7; D may match TRBD1 or TRBD2 (6 bases each). Trimming took off 2 bases at V and 1 base at J, with 15 bases between the two ends. Germline-derived CDR1 and CDR2 are PRHDT and FYEKMQ (reference sequence). The CDR3 has 16 amino acids. In nucleotides, the CDR3 is TGTGCCAGCAGCTTAACGCTCGGGGGACATTCCTACGAGCAGTACTTC. It is translated as CASSLTLGGHSYEQYF. The variable domain in full, completed from reference TRBV13 and TRBJ2-7, reads AAGVIQSPRHLIKEKRETATLKCYPIPRHDTVYWYQQGPGQDPQFLISFYEKMQSDKGSIPDRFSAQQFSDYHSELNMSSLELGDSALYFCASSLTLGGHSYEQYFGPGTRLTVT.